This T cell receptor (beta chain) stems from a study of CD8 T cells in ankylosing spondylitis. This clonotype was counted at least ten times. Each CDR3 protein is one row after TCRdb ran MiXCR on the 5' RACE reads. Of about 39,000 distinct CDR3 sequences listed, about 3% are singletons. V was shortened by 5 bases and J by 5 bases, with 11 bases between the two germline ends. CDR1 and CDR2 (germline): SGDLS, YYNGEE. This CDR3 spans 14 amino acids. Sequencing was performed on blood, either unsorted or a sorted T cell fraction (not recorded which). This clonotype originated in a male donor with ankylosing spondylitis or in good health (not recorded which). The rearrangement joins TRBV9 to TRBJ1-6; perhaps TRBD1 as D (5 bases). CDR3 residues: CASRRGDNNSPLHF. CDR3 DNA: TGTGCCAGCAGGAGGGGAGATAATAATTCACCCCTCCACTTT.